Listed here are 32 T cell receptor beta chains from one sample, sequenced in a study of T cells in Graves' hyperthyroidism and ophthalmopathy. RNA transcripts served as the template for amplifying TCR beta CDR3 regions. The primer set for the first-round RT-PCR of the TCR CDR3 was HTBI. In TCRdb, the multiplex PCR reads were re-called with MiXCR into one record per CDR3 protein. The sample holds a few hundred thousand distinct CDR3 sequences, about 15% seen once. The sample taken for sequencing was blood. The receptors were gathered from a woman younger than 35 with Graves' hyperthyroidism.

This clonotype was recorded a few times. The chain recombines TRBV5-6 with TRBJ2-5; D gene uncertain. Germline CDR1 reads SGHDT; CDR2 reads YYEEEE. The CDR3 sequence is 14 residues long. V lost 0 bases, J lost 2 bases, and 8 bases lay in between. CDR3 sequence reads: CASSLGVWQETQYF. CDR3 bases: TGTGCCAGCAGCTTGGGAGTGTGGCAAGAGACCCAGTACTTC.

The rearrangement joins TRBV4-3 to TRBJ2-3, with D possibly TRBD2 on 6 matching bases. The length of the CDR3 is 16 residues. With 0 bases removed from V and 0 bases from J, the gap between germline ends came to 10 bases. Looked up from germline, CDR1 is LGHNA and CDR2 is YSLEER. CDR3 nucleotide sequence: TGCGCCAGCAGCCAAGAAGCAGCGGGTAGCACAGATACGCAGTATTTT. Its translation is CASSQEAAGSTDTQYF.

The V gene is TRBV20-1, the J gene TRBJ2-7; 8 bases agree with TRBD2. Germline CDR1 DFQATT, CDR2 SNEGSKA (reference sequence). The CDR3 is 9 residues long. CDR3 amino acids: CRLREGPYF. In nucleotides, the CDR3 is TGCAGACTCCGGGAGGGGCCGTACTTC.

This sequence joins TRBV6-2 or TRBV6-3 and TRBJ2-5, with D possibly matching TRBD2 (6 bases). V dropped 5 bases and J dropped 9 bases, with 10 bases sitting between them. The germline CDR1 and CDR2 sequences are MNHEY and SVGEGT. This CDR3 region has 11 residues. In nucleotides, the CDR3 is TGTGCCAGCAGTCAAGGGGAGGCCCAGTACTTC. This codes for CASSQGEAQYF.

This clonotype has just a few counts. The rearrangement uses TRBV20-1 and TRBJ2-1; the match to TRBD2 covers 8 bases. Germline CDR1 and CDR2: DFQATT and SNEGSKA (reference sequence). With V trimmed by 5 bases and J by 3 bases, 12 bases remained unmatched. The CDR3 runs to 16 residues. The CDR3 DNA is TGCAGTGCTGATCCCCCCCTGACTAGCGTCTACAATGAGCAGTTCTTC. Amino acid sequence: CSADPPLTSVYNEQFF.

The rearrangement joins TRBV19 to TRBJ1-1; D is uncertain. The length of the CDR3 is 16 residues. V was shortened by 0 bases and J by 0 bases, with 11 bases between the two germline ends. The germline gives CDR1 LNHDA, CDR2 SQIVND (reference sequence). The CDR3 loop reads CASSIDHGFMNTEAFF. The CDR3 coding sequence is TGTGCCAGTAGTATAGATCACGGGTTCATGAACACTGAAGCTTTCTTT.

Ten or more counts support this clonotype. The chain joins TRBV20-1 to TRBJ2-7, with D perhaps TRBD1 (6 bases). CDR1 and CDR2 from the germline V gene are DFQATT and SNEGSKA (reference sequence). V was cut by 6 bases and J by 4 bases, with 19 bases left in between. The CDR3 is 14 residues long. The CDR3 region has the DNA TGCAGTGCAATTCGAAGACAGGAAACGTACGAGCAGTACTTC. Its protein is CSAIRRQETYEQYF.

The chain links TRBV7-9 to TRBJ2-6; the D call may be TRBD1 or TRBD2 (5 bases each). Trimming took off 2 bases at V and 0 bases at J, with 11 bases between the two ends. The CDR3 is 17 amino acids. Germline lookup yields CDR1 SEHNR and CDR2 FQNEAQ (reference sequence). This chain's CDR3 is CASSLRPGPSGANVLTF. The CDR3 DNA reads TGTGCCAGCAGCTTAAGGCCGGGGCCCTCTGGGGCCAACGTCCTGACTTTC. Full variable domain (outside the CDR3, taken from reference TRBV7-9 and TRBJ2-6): DTGVSQNPRHKITKRGQNVTFRCDPISEHNRLYWYRQTLGQGPEFLTYFQNEAQLEKSRLLSDRFSAERPKGSFSTLEIQRTEQGDSAMYLCASSLRPGPSGANVLTFGAGSRLTVL.

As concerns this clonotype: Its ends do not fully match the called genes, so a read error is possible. CDR3 DNA sequence: TGCGCCAGCAGCTTGGCTAGCGGGGGCCGCCTTCAAAACTCCTACGAGCAGTACTTC. Amino acids: CASSLASGGRLQNSYEQYF. This chain links TRBV5-5 with TRBJ2-7; 10 nucleotides match TRBD2. The germline V gene encodes CDR1 SGHKS and CDR2 YYEKEE (reference sequence). The CDR3 has 19 residues.

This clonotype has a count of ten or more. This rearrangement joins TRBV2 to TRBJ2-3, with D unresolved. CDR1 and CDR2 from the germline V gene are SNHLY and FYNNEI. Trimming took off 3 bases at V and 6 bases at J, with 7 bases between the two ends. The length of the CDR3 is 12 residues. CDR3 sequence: CASSDRRDTQYF. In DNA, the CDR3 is TGTGCCAGCAGTGACCGTCGGGATACGCAGTATTTT.

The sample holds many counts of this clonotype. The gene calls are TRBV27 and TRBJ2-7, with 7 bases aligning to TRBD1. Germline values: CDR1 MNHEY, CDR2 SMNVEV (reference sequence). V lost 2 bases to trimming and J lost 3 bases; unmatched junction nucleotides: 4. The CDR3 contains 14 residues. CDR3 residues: CASSLRDSNYEQYF. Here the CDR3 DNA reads TGTGCCAGCAGTTTACGGGACAGCAACTACGAGCAGTACTTC.

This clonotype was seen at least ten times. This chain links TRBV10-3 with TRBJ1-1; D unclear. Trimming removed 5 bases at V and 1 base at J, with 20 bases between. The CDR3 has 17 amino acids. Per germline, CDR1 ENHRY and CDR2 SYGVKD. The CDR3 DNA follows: TGTGCCATCAGTACCTCCAGAGGGATGGGCCCGAACACTGAAGCTTTCTTT. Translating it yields CAISTSRGMGPNTEAFF.

DNA of the CDR3: TGTGCCATCAGAACTGATACGGGAGTCGGTTCACGCGAGCAGTACTTC. Translating it yields CAIRTDTGVGSREQYF. The V gene is TRBV10-3, the J gene TRBJ2-7, with D perhaps TRBD2 (6 bases). The CDR3 runs to 16 residues. V gave up 6 bases and J gave up 6 bases, with 24 bases separating them. Germline CDR1 ENHRY, CDR2 SYGVKD.

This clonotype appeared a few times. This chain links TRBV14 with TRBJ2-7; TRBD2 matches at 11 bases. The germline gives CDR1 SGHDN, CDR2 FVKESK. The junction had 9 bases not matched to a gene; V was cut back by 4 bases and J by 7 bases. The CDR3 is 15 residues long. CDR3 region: CASSPLGLAAREQYF. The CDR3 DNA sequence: TGTGCCAGCAGCCCTCTGGGACTAGCGGCGAGGGAGCAGTACTTC.

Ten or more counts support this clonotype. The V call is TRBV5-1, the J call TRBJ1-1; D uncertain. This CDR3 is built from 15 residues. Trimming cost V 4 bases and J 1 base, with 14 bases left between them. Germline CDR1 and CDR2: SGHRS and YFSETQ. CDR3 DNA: TGCGCCAGCAGCGGGATTCAGAGCGGGAACACTGAAGCTTTCTTT. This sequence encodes CASSGIQSGNTEAFF.

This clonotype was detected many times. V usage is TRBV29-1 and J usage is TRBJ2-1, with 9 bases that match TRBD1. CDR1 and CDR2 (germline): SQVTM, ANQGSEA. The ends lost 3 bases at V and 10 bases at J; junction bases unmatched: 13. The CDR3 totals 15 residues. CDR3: CSVEGGDRALVEQFF. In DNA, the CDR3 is TGCAGCGTTGAGGGGGGGGACAGGGCCCTAGTAGAGCAGTTCTTC.

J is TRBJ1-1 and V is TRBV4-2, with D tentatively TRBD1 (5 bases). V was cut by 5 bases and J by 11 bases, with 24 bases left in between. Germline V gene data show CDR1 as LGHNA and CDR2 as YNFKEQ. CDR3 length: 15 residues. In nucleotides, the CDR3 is TGTGCCAGCAGCACCGGCGGGACCGGATCAGCAAGGGCTTTCTTT. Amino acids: CASSTGGTGSARAFF.

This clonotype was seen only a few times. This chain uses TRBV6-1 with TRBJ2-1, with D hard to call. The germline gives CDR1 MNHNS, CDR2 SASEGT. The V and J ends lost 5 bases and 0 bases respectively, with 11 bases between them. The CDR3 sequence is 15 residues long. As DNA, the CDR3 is TGTGCCAGCAGTTATGAGGCGAACTCCTACAATGAGCAGTTCTTC. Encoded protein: CASSYEANSYNEQFF.

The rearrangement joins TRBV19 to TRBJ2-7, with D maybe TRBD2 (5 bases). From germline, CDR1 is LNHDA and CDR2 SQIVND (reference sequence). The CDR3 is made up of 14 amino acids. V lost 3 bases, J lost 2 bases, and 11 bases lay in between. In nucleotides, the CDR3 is TGTGCCAGTAGTATTGGTGAGGGCCCCTACGAGCAGTACTTC. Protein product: CASSIGEGPYEQYF.

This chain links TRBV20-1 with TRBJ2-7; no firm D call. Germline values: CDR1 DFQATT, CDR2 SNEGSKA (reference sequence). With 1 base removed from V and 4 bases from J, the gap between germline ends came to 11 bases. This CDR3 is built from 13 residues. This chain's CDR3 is CSARGRATYEQYF. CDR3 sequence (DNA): TGCAGTGCTAGAGGTAGAGCTACATACGAGCAGTACTTC.

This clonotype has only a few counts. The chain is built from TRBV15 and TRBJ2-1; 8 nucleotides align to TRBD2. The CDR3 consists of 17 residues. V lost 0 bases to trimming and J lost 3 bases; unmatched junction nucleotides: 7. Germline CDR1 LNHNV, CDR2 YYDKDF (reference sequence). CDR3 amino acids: CATSRDLGAGGYNEQFF. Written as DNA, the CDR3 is TGTGCCACCAGCAGAGATTTAGGGGCGGGGGGCTACAATGAGCAGTTCTTC.

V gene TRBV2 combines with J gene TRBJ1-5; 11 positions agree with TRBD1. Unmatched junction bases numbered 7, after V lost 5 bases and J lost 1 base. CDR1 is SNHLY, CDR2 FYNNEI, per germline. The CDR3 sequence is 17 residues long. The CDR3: CASSSGQGASSNQPQHF. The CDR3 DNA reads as TGTGCCAGCAGTTCCGGACAGGGGGCCTCGAGCAATCAGCCCCAGCATTTT.

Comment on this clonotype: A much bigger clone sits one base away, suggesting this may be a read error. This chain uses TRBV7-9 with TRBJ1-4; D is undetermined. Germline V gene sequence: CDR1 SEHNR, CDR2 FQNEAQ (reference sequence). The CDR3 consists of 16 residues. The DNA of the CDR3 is TGTGCCAACAGCGCTCCAGTGGGGTTCTCTAATGAAAAACTGTTTTTT. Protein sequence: CANSAPVGFSNEKLFF.

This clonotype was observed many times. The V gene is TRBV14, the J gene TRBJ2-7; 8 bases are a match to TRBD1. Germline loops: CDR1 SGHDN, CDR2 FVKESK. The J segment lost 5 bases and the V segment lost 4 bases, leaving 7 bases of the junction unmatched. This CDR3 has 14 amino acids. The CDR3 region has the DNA TGTGCCAGCAGCCGGGCGGACAGGGCCCACGAGCAGTACTTC. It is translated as CASSRADRAHEQYF.

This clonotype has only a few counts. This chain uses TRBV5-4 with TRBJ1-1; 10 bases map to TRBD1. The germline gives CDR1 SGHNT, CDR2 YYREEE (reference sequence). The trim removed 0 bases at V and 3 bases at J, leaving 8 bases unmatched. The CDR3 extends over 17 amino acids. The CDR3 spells CASSLAPGQGLYTEAFF. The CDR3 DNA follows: TGTGCCAGCAGCTTGGCCCCGGGACAGGGGTTGTACACTGAAGCTTTCTTT.

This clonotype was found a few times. The CDR3 spells CASSPWDVWAAYNEQFF. The DNA of the CDR3 is TGTGCCAGCAGTCCTTGGGATGTGTGGGCAGCCTACAATGAGCAGTTCTTC. The rearrangement joins TRBV27 to TRBJ2-1; D not certain. The germline V and J ends were trimmed by 5 bases and 2 bases, with 19 bases remaining between them. The length of the CDR3 is 17 residues. Germline assignment: CDR1 MNHEY and CDR2 SMNVEV (reference sequence).

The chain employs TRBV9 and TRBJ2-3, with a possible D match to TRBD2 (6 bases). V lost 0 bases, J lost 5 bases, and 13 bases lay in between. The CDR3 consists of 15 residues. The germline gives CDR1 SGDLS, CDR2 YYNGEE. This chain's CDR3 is CASSVDISGGDTQYF. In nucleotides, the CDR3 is TGTGCCAGCAGCGTAGATATTAGCGGAGGAGATACGCAGTATTTT.

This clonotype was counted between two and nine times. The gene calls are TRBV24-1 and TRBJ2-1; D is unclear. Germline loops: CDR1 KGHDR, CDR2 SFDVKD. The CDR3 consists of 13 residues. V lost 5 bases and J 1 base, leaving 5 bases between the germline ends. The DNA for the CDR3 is TGTGCCACCAGTGCCGGATCCTACAATGAGCAGTTCTTC. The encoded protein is CATSAGSYNEQFF.

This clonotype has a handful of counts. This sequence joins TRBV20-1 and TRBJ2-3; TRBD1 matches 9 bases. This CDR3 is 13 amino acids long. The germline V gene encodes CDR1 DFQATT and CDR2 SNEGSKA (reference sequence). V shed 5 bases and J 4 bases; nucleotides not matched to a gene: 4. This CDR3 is CSAPGQGSDTQYF. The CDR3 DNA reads TGCAGTGCTCCGGGACAGGGATCAGATACGCAGTATTTT.

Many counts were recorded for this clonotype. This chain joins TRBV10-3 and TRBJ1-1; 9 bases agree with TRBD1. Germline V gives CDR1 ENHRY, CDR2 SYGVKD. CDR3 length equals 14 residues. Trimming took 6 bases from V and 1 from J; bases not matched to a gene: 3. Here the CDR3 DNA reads TGTGCCATCAGACTACAGGGGGCGAACACTGAAGCTTTCTTT. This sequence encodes CAIRLQGANTEAFF.

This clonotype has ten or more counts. The CDR3 is CSASRGKDRWNTEAFF. Written as DNA, the CDR3 is TGCAGTGCTAGTCGCGGTAAAGATAGATGGAACACTGAAGCTTTCTTT. V gene TRBV20-1 combines with J gene TRBJ1-1; no clear D gene. The CDR3 is 16 amino acids. The germline V gene has CDR1 DFQATT and CDR2 SNEGSKA (reference sequence). The germline V and J ends were trimmed by 3 bases and 1 base, with 18 bases remaining between them.

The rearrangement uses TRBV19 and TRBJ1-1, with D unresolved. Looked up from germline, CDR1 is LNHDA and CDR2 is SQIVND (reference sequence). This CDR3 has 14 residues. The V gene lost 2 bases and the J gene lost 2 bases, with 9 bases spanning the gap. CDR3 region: CASSIQQYNTEAFF. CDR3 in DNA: TGTGCCAGTAGTATACAACAGTACAACACTGAAGCTTTCTTT.